This TCR beta chain was identified during a study of T cell responses to AZD1222 COVID-19 vaccine. The V gene end was trimmed by 3 bases and the J gene end by 4 bases; junction bases not matched to a gene: 5. Germline CDR1 reads MNHNS; CDR2 reads SASEGT. This CDR3 has 15 amino acids. A word on this clone: Its antigen is not identified.

The assay was immunoSEQ multiplex PCR, and TCRdb's table has in-frame clones only and misses some. The sample lists tens of thousands of clones; roughly 89% were seen once. Whole-study results and caveats: Repertoire sampling happened only post peak T cell response.

V is TRBV6-1 and J is TRBJ1-1; 10 nucleotides agree with TRBD1. Source: peripheral blood, taken 28 days after the second AZD1222 dose. The clonotype originates from an adult who received the AZD1222 COVID-19 vaccine. The CDR3 DNA sequence: TGTGCCAGCAGTGAGTCCGGGACAGGGGCCACTGAAGCTTTCTTT. Its translation is CASSESGTGATEAFF.